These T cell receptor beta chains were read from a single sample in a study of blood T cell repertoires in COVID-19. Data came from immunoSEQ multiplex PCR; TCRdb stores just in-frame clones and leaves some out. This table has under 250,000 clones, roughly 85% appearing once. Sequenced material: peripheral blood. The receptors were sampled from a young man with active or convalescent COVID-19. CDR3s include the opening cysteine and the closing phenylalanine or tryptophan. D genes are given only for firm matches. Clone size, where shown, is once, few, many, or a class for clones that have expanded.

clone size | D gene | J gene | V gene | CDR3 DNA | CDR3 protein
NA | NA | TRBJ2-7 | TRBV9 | TGTGCCAGCAGCGCCAGGGGCGCCGGGCACGAGCAGTACTTC | CASSARGAGHEQYF
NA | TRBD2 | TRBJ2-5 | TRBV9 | TGTGCCAGCAGCGCCGGGACTAGCGACCAAGAGACCCAGTACTTC | CASSAGTSDQETQYF
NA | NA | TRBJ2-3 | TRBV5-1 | TGCGCCAGCAGCTTGGACCACAAAAATACGCAGTATTTT | CASSLDHKNTQYF
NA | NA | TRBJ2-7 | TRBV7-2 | TGTGCCAGCATGGGGCTGGGATACGAGCAGTACTTC | CASMGLGYEQYF
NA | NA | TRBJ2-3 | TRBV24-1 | TGTGCCACCAGCAGATTTGGGGGCGCAGATACGCAGTATTTT | CATSRFGGADTQYF
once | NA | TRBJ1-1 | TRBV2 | TGTGCCAGCCAAGCGGAAGGGCCAGAGGTCTTT | CASQAEGPEVF
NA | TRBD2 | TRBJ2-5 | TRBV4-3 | TGCGCCAGCAGCCTGGGACTAGCGGGAGAGACCCAGTACTTC | CASSLGLAGETQYF
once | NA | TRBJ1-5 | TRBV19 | TGTGCCAGTAGTATAGCTACAGGGATAAGCAATCAGCCCCAGCATTTT | CASSIATGISNQPQHF
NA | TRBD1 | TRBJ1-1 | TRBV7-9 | TGTGCCAGCAGCAGGACAGGGGTGAACACTGAAGCTTTCTTT | CASSRTGVNTEAFF
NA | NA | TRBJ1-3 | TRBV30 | TGTGCCTGGAGTGTAAAGGGGGTATATTCTGGAAACACCATATATTTT | CAWSVKGVYSGNTIYF
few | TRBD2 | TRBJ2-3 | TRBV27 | TGTGCCAGCAGTTTAGGTTTAGCGGGCCTCACAGATACGCAGTATTTT | CASSLGLAGLTDTQYF
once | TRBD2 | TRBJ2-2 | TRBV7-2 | TGTGCCAGCAGCTTAGCAGTAGCGGGGACCGGGGAGCTGTTTTTT | CASSLAVAGTGELFF
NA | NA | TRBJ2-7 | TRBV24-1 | TGTGCCCCCTTCAGGGGCTACGAGCAGTACTTC | CAPFRGYEQYF
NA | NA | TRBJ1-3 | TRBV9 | TGTGCCAGCAGCGTACGAGGCTCTGGAAACACCATATATTTT | CASSVRGSGNTIYF
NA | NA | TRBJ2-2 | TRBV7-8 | TGTGCCAGCTGCGACTACTTGAACACCGGGGAGCTGTTTTTT | CASCDYLNTGELFF
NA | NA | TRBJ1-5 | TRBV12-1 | NA | CASSFALGIHQPQHF
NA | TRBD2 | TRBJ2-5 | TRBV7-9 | TGTGCCAGCAGCTCCATTTTGGGTAGCGGGAGTGAGACCCAGTACTTC | CASSSILGSGSETQYF
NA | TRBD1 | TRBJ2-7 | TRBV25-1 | TGTGCCAGCCCGACAGGGGGCGAGCAGTACTTC | CASPTGGEQYF
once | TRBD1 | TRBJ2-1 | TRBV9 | TGTGCCAGCAGCCCCGGACAGGGCACAAACAATGAGCAGTTCTTC | CASSPGQGTNNEQFF
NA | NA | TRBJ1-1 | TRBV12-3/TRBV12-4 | TGTGCCAGCAGTCCGCTACCCTACGCTGAAGCTTTCTTT | CASSPLPYAEAFF
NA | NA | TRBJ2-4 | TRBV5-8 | TGTGCCAGCAGCTTCACGGGGGGCAGAAACATTCAGTACTTC | CASSFTGGRNIQYF
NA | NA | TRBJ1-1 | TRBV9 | TGTGCCAGCAGCGCCGCAGCGCGGGGTAACACTGAAGCTTTCTTT | CASSAAARGNTEAFF
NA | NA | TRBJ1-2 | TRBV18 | TGTGCCAGCTCACCAACACAGGTGGACTATGGCTACACCTTC | CASSPTQVDYGYTF
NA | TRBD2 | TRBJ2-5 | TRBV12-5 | TGTGCTAGTGGTTTGCCACTAGCGGGGGGCCAAGAGACCCAGTACTTC | CASGLPLAGGQETQYF
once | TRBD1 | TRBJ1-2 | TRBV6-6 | TGTGCCAGCAGTCCGACGGGACAGATTAACTATGGCTACACCTTC | CASSPTGQINYGYTF
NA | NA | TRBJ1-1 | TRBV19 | TGTGCCAGTAGTAGAGGACAGACGAACACTGAAGCTTTCTTT | CASSRGQTNTEAFF
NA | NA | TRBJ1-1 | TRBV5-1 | TGCGCCGGCAGCTCAGGGTCCCTCTCGGAAGCTTTCTTT | CAGSSGSLSEAFF
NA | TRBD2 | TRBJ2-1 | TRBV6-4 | TGTGCCAGCAGTGACTCGAATACGGGAGGGCAGTTAAGCAATGAGCAGTTCTTC | CASSDSNTGGQLSNEQFF
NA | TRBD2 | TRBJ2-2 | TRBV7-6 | TGTGCCAGCAGCTTAGCCCCCCCTACTAGCGGGGGGGCCGGGGAGCTGTTTTTT | CASSLAPPTSGGAGELFF
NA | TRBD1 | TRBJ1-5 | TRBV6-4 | TGTGCCAGCAGCGCAACAGGGGGGAATCAGCCCCAGCATTTT | CASSATGGNQPQHF
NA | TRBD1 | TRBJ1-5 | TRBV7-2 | TGTGCCAGCAGCTTAAGGGGACAGTACAATCAGCCCCAGCATTTT | CASSLRGQYNQPQHF
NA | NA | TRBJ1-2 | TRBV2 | TGTGCCAGCAGTAGGGGCAGGGATTACTATGGCTACACCTTC | CASSRGRDYYGYTF
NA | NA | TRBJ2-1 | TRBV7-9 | TGTGCCAGCAGTCACCCCGGGGAGCGGGTCTCCTACAATGAGCAGTTCTTC | CASSHPGERVSYNEQFF
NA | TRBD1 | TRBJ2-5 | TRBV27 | TGTGCCAGCAGTTTTACAGGGGGAGAGACCCAGTACTTC | CASSFTGGETQYF
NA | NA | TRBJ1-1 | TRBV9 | TGTGCCAGCAGCGTAGATGGGGGGAGAAACACTGAAGCTTTCTTT | CASSVDGGRNTEAFF
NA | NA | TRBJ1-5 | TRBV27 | TGTGCCAGCAGTCTACATGCGGGGGGAAAGGGCAATCAGCCCCAGCATTTT | CASSLHAGGKGNQPQHF
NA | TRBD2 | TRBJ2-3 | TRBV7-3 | TGTGCCAGCAGCCGACTAGCGGGGGGTTTAGATACGCAGTATTTT | CASSRLAGGLDTQYF
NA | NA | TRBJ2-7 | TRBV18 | TGTGCCAGCTCACCTCGGACTGGGTCCCGTGCCGAGCAGTACTTC | CASSPRTGSRAEQYF
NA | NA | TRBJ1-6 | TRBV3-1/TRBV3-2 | TGTGCCAGCGCCCCGGAGGACTATAATTCACCCCTCCACTTT | CASAPEDYNSPLHF
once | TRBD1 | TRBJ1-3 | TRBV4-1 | TGCGCCAGCAGCCAAGATCCCCCAGGGGGCTTAGGAAACACCATATATTTT | CASSQDPPGGLGNTIYF
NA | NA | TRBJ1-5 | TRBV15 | TGTGCCACCAGCAGAGACAAGAGGGGGACGGACAATCAGCCCCAGCATTTT | CATSRDKRGTDNQPQHF
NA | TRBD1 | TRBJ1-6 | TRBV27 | TGTGCCAGCAGTTCCTCGGACAGGGGACTTCCACCCCTCCACTTT | CASSSSDRGLPPLHF
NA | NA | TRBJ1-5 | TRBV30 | TGTGCCTGGAGTATCGGTAGCAATCAGCCCCAGCATTTT | CAWSIGSNQPQHF
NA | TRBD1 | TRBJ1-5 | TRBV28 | TGTGCCAGCAGCTCGCCCACCGGGACAGGGGTTCAGCCCCAGCATTTT | CASSSPTGTGVQPQHF
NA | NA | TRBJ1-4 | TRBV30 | TGTGCCTGGAGTCGCAGGAGGGATGAAAAACTGTTTTTT | CAWSRRRDEKLFF
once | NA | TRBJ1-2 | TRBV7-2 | TGTGCCAGCAGCTTAGGGACTGACAGGCCTAACTATGGCTACACCTTC | CASSLGTDRPNYGYTF
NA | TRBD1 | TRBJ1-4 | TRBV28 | TGTGCCAGCAGGTCAACCAGGGGGCTTGATACTTTTAATGAAAAACTGTTTTTT | CASRSTRGLDTFNEKLFF
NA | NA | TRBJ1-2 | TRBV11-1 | TGTGCCAGCAGCTTAGTCTCCGTTAACTATGGCTACACCTTC | CASSLVSVNYGYTF
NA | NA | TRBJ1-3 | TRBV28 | TGTGCCAGCAGTTTTACAGAGACTGGAAACACCATATATTTT | CASSFTETGNTIYF
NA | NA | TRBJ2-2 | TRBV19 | TGTGCCAGTAGCCGCAACACTAACACGTACACCGGGGAGCTGTTTTTT | CASSRNTNTYTGELFF